The 29 T cell receptor beta chains below were found in one sample sequenced in a study of Tregs in tolerant kidney transplant recipients. Generated by immunoSEQ multiplex PCR, the TCRdb table keeps only in-frame clones and is missing some. The repertoire holds about 60,000 clones, with roughly 89% as singletons. Specimen: CD8+ T cells from blood, collected before the transplant. These receptors were collected from a human donor who received a combined kidney and bone marrow transplant.

This clone was seen just once. The V call is TRBV4-1, the J call TRBJ1-1; possible D gene TRBD1, 5 bases. Germline V gives CDR1 MGHRA, CDR2 YSYEKL. CDR3 length: 14 amino acids. V lost 1 base and J 1 base, leaving 7 bases between the germline ends. CDR3 in amino acids: CASSQGQWNTEAFF. For the CDR3, the DNA is TGCGCCAGCAGCCAAGGACAGTGGAACACTGAAGCTTTCTTT.

A word on this clone: Sequence at one end of the junction differs from germline and may be a read error. V and J are TRBV15 and TRBJ1-6, with TRBD1 matching over 7 bases. In germline, CDR1 is LNHNV, CDR2 YYDKDF (reference sequence). The CDR3 is made up of 14 amino acids. CDR3 loop: CATSGGTENSPLHF. In DNA form, the CDR3 reads TGTGCCACCAGCGGGGGGACAGAAAATTCCCCCCTCCACTTT.

This chain uses TRBV2 with TRBJ1-1; unclear D gene. The CDR3 contains 12 residues. Germline lookup yields CDR1 SNHLY and CDR2 FYNNEI. The germline V and J ends were trimmed by 7 bases and 4 bases, with 10 bases remaining between them. The CDR3 loop reads CASIWLSTEAFF. As DNA, the CDR3 is TGTGCCAGCATTTGGCTCTCCACTGAAGCTTTCTTT.

J is TRBJ2-7 and V is TRBV9; D might be TRBD1 (6 bases). Per the germline V gene, CDR1 is SGDLS and CDR2 is YYNGEE. The CDR3 runs to 14 residues. With 3 bases removed from V and 2 bases from J, the gap between germline ends came to 12 bases. The CDR3, as DNA: TGTGCCAGCAGCGCAGGGGACGGAACCTACGAGCAGTACTTC. It codes for CASSAGDGTYEQYF.

This chain connects TRBV15 to TRBJ2-1; D is possibly TRBD2 (5 bases). CDR3 length: 15 residues. V shed 0 bases and J shed 7 bases, with 13 bases lying between them. Germline loops: CDR1 LNHNV, CDR2 YYDKDF (reference sequence). The CDR3 coding sequence is TGTGCCACCAGCAGAGACGGGATTTTACGGAATGAGCAGTTCTTC. Protein: CATSRDGILRNEQFF.

This CDR3 reads CASSHRDRGYEQYF. As DNA, the CDR3 is TGCGCCAGCAGCCATAGGGACAGGGGTTACGAGCAGTACTTC. The rearrangement uses TRBV4-1 and TRBJ2-7, with 10 bases matching TRBD1. The CDR3 has 14 amino acids. V trimming: 3 bases; J trimming: 4 bases; junction bases outside the gene matches: 3. The V gene's germline CDR1 is MGHRA and CDR2 YSYEKL.

The chain combines TRBV13 with TRBJ2-3, with TRBD1 as a possible D gene (5 bases). CDR1 is PRHDT, CDR2 FYEKMQ, per germline (reference sequence). This CDR3 region has 13 residues. Trimming left V 2 bases short and J 5 bases short, with 8 bases between. The DNA for the CDR3 is TGTGCCAGCAGCTTATACGACAGAGATACGCAGTATTTT. Its translation: CASSLYDRDTQYF. Variable domain in full (rest from reference TRBV13 and TRBJ2-3): AAGVIQSPRHLIKEKRETATLKCYPIPRHDTVYWYQQGPGQDPQFLISFYEKMQSDKGSIPDRFSAQQFSDYHSELNMSSLELGDSALYFCASSLYDRDTQYFGPGTRLTVL.

The chain recombines TRBV4-1 with TRBJ2-7; D is possibly TRBD2 (6 bases). Germline loops: CDR1 MGHRA, CDR2 YSYEKL. CDR3 size: 15 residues. The ends were cut back, 1 base at V and 0 bases at J, with 10 bases in the middle. In DNA form, the CDR3 reads TGCGCCAGCAGCCAAGGGGCTAGCGCCTCCTACGAGCAGTACTTC. As protein: CASSQGASASYEQYF.

V and J are TRBV29-1 and TRBJ1-2; 8 bases align to TRBD1. The CDR3 length is 12 residues. Germline loops: CDR1 SQVTM, CDR2 ANQGSEA. V shed 5 bases, J shed 4 bases, and the junction held 3 bases outside the gene matches. CDR3 residues: CSVTGGTYGYTF. CDR3 bases: TGCAGCGTTACAGGGGGGACCTATGGCTACACCTTC.

The CDR3 sequence: CASSYGGGTEAFF. For the CDR3, the DNA is TGTGCCAGCAGTTATGGGGGGGGTACTGAAGCTTTCTTT. J is TRBJ1-1 and V is TRBV9; the D gene is possibly TRBD1 (5 bases). The CDR3 is 13 amino acids. V was shortened by 5 bases and J by 5 bases, with 13 bases between the two germline ends. CDR1 is SGDLS, CDR2 YYNGEE, per germline.

On this clone itself: Other DNA sequences in the same sample also yield this CDR3. J is TRBJ2-1 and V is TRBV19; 12 positions agree with TRBD2. With 10 bases clipped from V and 4 bases from J, the junction kept 2 bases outside the gene matches. CDR1 and CDR2 (germline): LNHDA, SQIVND (reference sequence). This CDR3 comprises 13 residues. The CDR3 region is CATGTSGYNEQFF. CDR3 nucleotides: TGTGCCACCGGGACTAGCGGGTACAATGAGCAGTTCTTC.

The chain is built from TRBV19 and TRBJ1-5; 7 bases are a match to TRBD1. This CDR3 region has 15 residues. The V gene end was trimmed by 3 bases and the J gene end by 1 base; junction bases not matched to a gene: 3. The germline V gene encodes CDR1 LNHDA and CDR2 SQIVND (reference sequence). The CDR3 coding sequence is TGTGCCAGTAGTATGGCAGGGGGGAGCAATCAGCCCCAGCATTTT. Protein sequence: CASSMAGGSNQPQHF.

This clone was counted a single time. V is TRBV13 and J is TRBJ2-1; 14 bases are a match to TRBD2. The germline V gene has CDR1 PRHDT and CDR2 FYEKMQ (reference sequence). Trimming at V came to 5 bases and at J to 7 bases, leaving 10 bases not matched to a gene. The CDR3 totals 17 residues. The CDR3 loop is CASSPRGLAGDLNEQFF. DNA of the CDR3: TGTGCCAGCAGCCCACGGGGACTAGCGGGAGACTTAAATGAGCAGTTCTTC.

The rearrangement joins TRBV25-1 to TRBJ1-1; TRBD1 aligns across 9 bases. The CDR3 spans 13 residues. With V trimmed by 6 bases and J by 5 bases, 4 bases remained unmatched. Germline V gives CDR1 MGHDK, CDR2 SYGVNS. CDR3 protein: CASRQGAQTEAFF. CDR3 DNA sequence: TGTGCCAGCAGACAGGGGGCTCAGACTGAAGCTTTCTTT.

The count of this clone is one. This chain connects TRBV6-4 to TRBJ2-1, with a weak D call TRBD2 (5 bases). There are 16 residues in the CDR3. V was cut by 7 bases and J by 0 bases, with 16 bases left in between. Germline values: CDR1 MRHNA, CDR2 SNTAGT. CDR3 sequence: CASNPVGGGSYNEQFF. CDR3 in DNA: TGTGCCAGCAACCCCGTGGGCGGAGGCTCCTACAATGAGCAGTTCTTC.

J is TRBJ2-7 and V is TRBV5-4, with D maybe TRBD2 (6 bases). The CDR3 is made up of 12 amino acids. Germline V CDR1 and CDR2: SGHNT, YYREEE (reference sequence). V was cut by 1 base and J by 7 bases, with 9 bases left in between. CDR3 sequence: CASSLFAGEQYF. The CDR3 DNA follows: TGTGCCAGCAGCTTGTTTGCGGGGGAGCAGTACTTC.

Of note for this clone: Other nucleotide sequences from this sample produce the same CDR3. The genes are TRBV6-5 and TRBJ1-6; no reliable D call. Germline assignment: CDR1 MNHEY and CDR2 SVGAGI. CDR3 length: 14 residues. Trimming removed 8 bases from V and 5 bases from J, with 13 bases in between. The CDR3 reads CASAFGVNNSPLHF. DNA for the CDR3: TGTGCCAGCGCCTTCGGAGTAAATAATTCACCCCTCCACTTT.

The rearrangement joins TRBV10-3 to TRBJ1-2; D may be TRBD1 (5 bases). Between the trimmed V and J ends, which lost 7 bases and 8 bases, there was a span of 14 bases. CDR1 and CDR2 (germline): ENHRY, SYGVKD. CDR3 size: 12 residues. CDR3 loop: CAITRGDGGYTF. As DNA, the CDR3 is TGTGCCATCACAAGGGGTGATGGCGGCTACACCTTC.

The V and J genes are TRBV6-5 and TRBJ2-7, with 7 bases lining up with TRBD1. The CDR3 has 13 residues. Trimming took 10 bases from V and 5 from J; bases not matched to a gene: 11. The germline V gene has CDR1 MNHEY and CDR2 SVGAGI. CDR3 residues: CATSFEGAHEQYF. As DNA, the CDR3 is TGTGCCACCTCGTTCGAGGGGGCCCACGAGCAGTACTTC.

The chain has TRBV2 and TRBJ2-7; 10 positions match TRBD2. With V trimmed by 8 bases and J by 0 bases, 7 bases remained unmatched. Germline CDR1 SNHLY, CDR2 FYNNEI. The CDR3 is 15 residues long. The CDR3 spells CASLETSGSSYEQYF. CDR3 sequence (DNA): TGTGCCAGCTTGGAGACTAGCGGGTCCTCCTACGAGCAGTACTTC. Together with reference TRBV2 and TRBJ2-7, the CDR3 gives the full variable domain: EPEVTQTPSHQVTQMGQEVILRCVPISNHLYFYWYRQILGQKVEFLVSFYNNEISEKSEIFDDQFSVERPDGSNFTLKIRSTKLEDSAMYFCASLETSGSSYEQYFGPGTRLTVT.

The V gene is TRBV9, the J gene TRBJ1-2; possible D gene TRBD1, 5 bases. The CDR3 length is 15 residues. Trimming shortened V by 0 bases and J by 0 bases, and 9 bases separated the two germline ends. Germline V gives CDR1 SGDLS, CDR2 YYNGEE. The CDR3: CASSVGTHPNYGYTF. DNA for the CDR3: TGTGCCAGCAGCGTAGGGACACATCCTAACTATGGCTACACCTTC.

This clone was detected only once. The chain is built from TRBV7-9 and TRBJ2-7, with 8 bases matching TRBD2. V was pared by 4 bases and J by 6 bases, with 5 bases of the junction left unmatched. The CDR3 spans 13 residues. Per the germline V gene, CDR1 is SEHNR and CDR2 is FQNEAQ (reference sequence). The DNA of the CDR3 is TGTGCCAGCAGCTCATGGACTAGCTTCGAGCAGTACTTC. Encoded protein: CASSSWTSFEQYF.

This chain connects TRBV2 to TRBJ1-1, with D unresolved. Between the trimmed V and J ends, which lost 8 bases and 6 bases, there was a span of 7 bases. The CDR3 runs 10 residues. CDR1 is SNHLY, CDR2 FYNNEI, per germline. CDR3 protein: CASLSSEAFF. CDR3 sequence (DNA): TGTGCCAGCCTATCCTCTGAAGCTTTCTTT.

The rearrangement links TRBV30 to TRBJ2-1; no definite D call. Germline assignment: CDR1 GTSNPN and CDR2 SVGIG (reference sequence). CDR3 size: 12 residues. The V end was cut by 2 bases, the J end by 7 bases, with 9 bases between. CDR3 protein: CAWSSTLNEQFF. Here the CDR3 DNA reads TGTGCCTGGAGTTCAACTCTGAATGAGCAGTTCTTC.

This clone was seen a few times. The genes are TRBV6-5 and TRBJ1-4; 7 bases match TRBD1. The germline CDR1 and CDR2 sequences are MNHEY and SVGAGI. Losses at the gene ends were 3 bases for V and 8 bases for J; bases not matched to a gene: 9. CDR3 length equals 15 residues. Here the CDR3 DNA reads TGTGCCAGCAGTTATTCCGGGACAGCTTTAGAAAAACTGTTTTTT. It encodes CASSYSGTALEKLFF.

The CDR3 here is CASSQWTGFDEQYF. The CDR3 DNA follows: TGCGCCAGCAGCCAATGGACAGGGTTCGACGAGCAGTACTTC. V is TRBV4-3 and J is TRBJ2-7; 8 bases fit TRBD1. The germline gives CDR1 LGHNA, CDR2 YSLEER. J lost 5 bases, V lost 2 bases, and 5 bases had no gene match. This CDR3 contains 14 residues.

The rearrangement uses TRBV4-1 and TRBJ1-1; D uncertain. CDR1 and CDR2 (germline): MGHRA, YSYEKL. The CDR3 has 14 amino acids. V lost 4 bases and J lost 7, with 16 bases in between. CDR3 in amino acids: CASSLSQGGLEAFF. CDR3 sequence (DNA): TGCGCCAGCAGCCTTTCACAAGGTGGACTTGAAGCTTTCTTT.

The CDR3 DNA reads as TGTGCCAGCAGTTTAATAGGAACAGGGCTAGATCAAGAGACCCAGTACTTC. Its protein is CASSLIGTGLDQETQYF. This sequence joins TRBV27 and TRBJ2-5; perhaps TRBD1 as D (6 bases). CDR3 length: 17 residues. CDR1 is MNHEY, CDR2 SMNVEV, per germline (reference sequence). The V gene lost 2 bases and the J gene lost 2 bases, with 18 bases spanning the gap.

The chain has TRBV11-1 and TRBJ2-7; 8 bases fit TRBD2. J was trimmed by 2 bases and V by 5 bases; bases with no gene match: 14. The V gene's germline CDR1 is SGHAT and CDR2 FQDESV (reference sequence). The CDR3 sequence is 17 residues long. The CDR3 protein is CASSPREGGESPYEQYF. The CDR3 nucleotides are TGTGCCAGCAGCCCCCGGGAGGGCGGAGAGTCCCCCTACGAGCAGTACTTC.